The 27 T cell receptor beta chains in this list originate from one sample, sequenced in a study of OX40 agonist ivuxolimab in advanced cancers. Some clones are missing from TCRdb's copy, which holds only in-frame ones; the method was immunoSEQ multiplex PCR. The table lists about 40,000 clones, around 84% of them singletons, with less than 25% in the top ten. The sequencing used CD4+ or CD8+ T cells sorted from blood, collected in a trial of the OX40 agonist ivuxolimab. The receptors were sampled from an adult with an advanced solid tumor such as melanoma, head and neck, liver or kidney cancer.

The rearrangement uses TRBV9 and TRBJ2-3; tentative D call: TRBD1 (6 bases). V dropped 4 bases and J dropped 0 bases, with 12 bases sitting between them. The CDR3 is made up of 15 amino acids. Per germline, CDR1 SGDLS and CDR2 YYNGEE. The CDR3 coding sequence is TGTGCCAGCAGCCTCGGGACAACTAGCACAGATACGCAGTATTTT. It encodes CASSLGTTSTDTQYF.

The chain has TRBV16 and TRBJ2-1; tentative D call: TRBD2 (5 bases). Trimming left V 2 bases short and J 0 bases short, with 11 bases between. Germline values: CDR1 KGHSY, CDR2 FQNENV. The CDR3 sequence is 16 residues long. The CDR3 DNA sequence: TGTGCCAGCAGCCAACACGGGGTGAGCTCCTACAATGAGCAGTTCTTC. Its translation is CASSQHGVSSYNEQFF.

The chain has TRBV2 and TRBJ2-1, with D perhaps TRBD1 (5 bases). Germline CDR1 and CDR2: SNHLY and FYNNEI. Trimming stripped 6 bases from V and 0 bases from J, with 6 bases between. This CDR3 contains 13 residues. In DNA, the CDR3 is TGTGCCAGCAGGACAGTCTCCTACAATGAGCAGTTCTTC. Translated, it gives CASRTVSYNEQFF.

The J gene is TRBJ2-7, the V gene TRBV29-1, with 8 bases lining up with TRBD1. The junction had 5 bases not matched to a gene; V was cut back by 2 bases and J by 2 bases. The germline CDR1 and CDR2 sequences are SQVTM and ANQGSEA. This CDR3 region has 14 residues. The CDR3 DNA reads TGCAGCGTTGAACCCGGGACAGGAACCTACGAGCAGTACTTC. The encoded protein is CSVEPGTGTYEQYF.

The chain carries TRBV7-2 and TRBJ2-1, with D perhaps given as TRBD1 or TRBD2 (5 bases each). V was clipped by 3 bases and J by 4 bases, with 19 bases between them. CDR3 size: 17 residues. Germline V gene sequence: CDR1 SGHTA, CDR2 FQGNSA. CDR3 residues: CASSFWTNPGPYNEQFF. The CDR3, as DNA: TGTGCCAGCAGCTTCTGGACAAACCCGGGGCCATACAATGAGCAGTTCTTC.

This chain uses TRBV2 with TRBJ2-6, with D possibly being TRBD2 (5 bases). The CDR3 covers 18 residues. Looked up from germline, CDR1 is SNHLY and CDR2 is FYNNEI. V was trimmed by 5 bases and J by 3 bases, leaving 20 bases between them. In DNA form, the CDR3 reads TGTGCCAGCAGTCATTCGTCCGCTGGCGGGTTTGGGGCCAACGTCCTGACTTTC. Translating gives CASSHSSAGGFGANVLTF.

This chain joins TRBV27 and TRBJ1-5; D gene uncertain. CDR3 length: 13 amino acids. Germline lookup yields CDR1 MNHEY and CDR2 SMNVEV (reference sequence). V dropped 3 bases and J dropped 5 bases, with 8 bases sitting between them. CDR3 protein: CASSLSADQPQHF. The DNA for the CDR3 is TGTGCCAGCAGTTTGTCAGCCGATCAGCCCCAGCATTTT.

The V gene is TRBV7-8, the J gene TRBJ1-1; D call uncertain. V was shortened by 5 bases and J by 3 bases, with 7 bases between the two germline ends. Germline lookup yields CDR1 SGHVS and CDR2 FQNEAQ. The CDR3 contains 12 residues. As DNA, the CDR3 is TGTGCCAGCAGCGAGAGATACACTGAAGCTTTCTTT. Translating it yields CASSERYTEAFF.

J is TRBJ2-2 and V is TRBV25-1, with a tentative D call TRBD2 (5 bases). This CDR3 contains 15 residues. Germline CDR1 and CDR2: MGHDK and SYGVNS. Trimming left V 4 bases short and J 0 bases short, with 9 bases between. The CDR3 sequence: CASSGLAANTGELFF. CDR3 nucleotide sequence: TGTGCCAGCAGTGGCCTAGCAGCGAACACCGGGGAGCTGTTTTTT. The entire variable domain, with the rest obtained from reference TRBV25-1 and TRBJ2-2, is as follows: EADIYQTPRYLVIGTGKKITLECSQTMGHDKMYWYQQDPGMELHLIHYSYGVNSTEKGDLSSESTVSRIRTEHFPLTLESARPSHTSQYLCASSGLAANTGELFFGEGSRLTVL.

V usage is TRBV9 and J usage is TRBJ2-3; 8 bases map to TRBD2. Germline V CDR1 and CDR2: SGDLS, YYNGEE. J gave up 3 bases and V 4 bases, and 16 bases lay outside the gene matches. The CDR3 spans 18 residues. In DNA form, the CDR3 reads TGTGCCAGCAGCAGGTACGGCGGGGGGCCCGAGGGAACAGATACGCAGTATTTT. Protein sequence: CASSRYGGGPEGTDTQYF.

The gene calls are TRBV4-1 and TRBJ2-7, with D unresolved. The V end lost 2 bases, the J end lost 5 bases, and 13 bases lay between the germline ends. The CDR3 is 14 amino acids. CDR1 is MGHRA and CDR2 is YSYEKL in the germline V gene. The CDR3 spells CASSQMPGGHEQYF. In DNA, the CDR3 is TGCGCCAGCAGCCAAATGCCGGGCGGCCACGAGCAGTACTTC.

The CDR3 coding sequence is TGTGCCAGCAGCCCCGGGAGGGGGCCGGGAAACACCATATATTTT. Protein sequence: CASSPGRGPGNTIYF. This chain uses TRBV7-9 with TRBJ1-3; TRBD1 aligns across 7 bases. The CDR3 is 15 amino acids. With 5 bases clipped from V and 4 bases from J, the junction kept 8 bases outside the gene matches. Per germline, CDR1 SEHNR and CDR2 FQNEAQ (reference sequence).

There are a few counts of this clone. This sequence joins TRBV9 and TRBJ1-2, with D perhaps matching TRBD1 (5 bases). CDR1 is SGDLS and CDR2 is YYNGEE in the germline V gene. This CDR3 has 14 residues. V lost 4 bases to trimming and J lost 3 bases, with 13 bases between them. CDR3 nucleotides: TGTGCCAGCAGCCCTACGGAAGGGGACTATGGCTACACCTTC. It translates to CASSPTEGDYGYTF.

The chain employs TRBV10-3 and TRBJ2-7; 9 nucleotides line up with TRBD1. The trim removed 5 bases at V and 3 bases at J, leaving 5 bases unmatched. The CDR3 is 14 residues long. Germline-derived CDR1 and CDR2 are ENHRY and SYGVKD. Here the CDR3 DNA reads TGTGCCATCAGTCCTCGGGGACAGGGCTACGAGCAGTACTTC. This sequence encodes CAISPRGQGYEQYF.

The chain recombines TRBV6-5 with TRBJ1-5; D not certain. The V and J ends lost 5 bases and 0 bases respectively, with 8 bases between them. This CDR3 comprises 14 residues. Germline assignment: CDR1 MNHEY and CDR2 SVGAGI. The CDR3 loop is CASSGVYSNQPQHF. CDR3 bases: TGTGCCAGCAGTGGGGTTTATAGCAATCAGCCCCAGCATTTT.

In its sample, this clone was seen a few times. The chain employs TRBV7-9 and TRBJ1-5, with TRBD1 as a possible D gene (6 bases). CDR1 and CDR2 from the germline V gene are SEHNR and FQNEAQ (reference sequence). CDR3 length: 14 residues. V was cut by 3 bases and J by 5 bases, with 11 bases left in between. The CDR3 is CASSLDSSYQPQHF. The CDR3 region has the DNA TGTGCCAGCAGCTTGGACAGTTCCTATCAGCCCCAGCATTTT.

The genes are TRBV7-3 and TRBJ2-1, with 13 bases lining up with TRBD2. The CDR3 has 16 residues. V lost 2 bases and J lost 2; bases outside the gene matches: 0. CDR1 SGHTA and CDR2 FQGTGA come from the germline V gene. The CDR3 loop reads CASSLGTSGAYNEQFF. In DNA, the CDR3 is TGTGCCAGCAGCTTAGGGACTAGCGGGGCCTACAATGAGCAGTTCTTC.

This clone occurred once. This rearrangement joins TRBV2 to TRBJ1-3; possible D gene TRBD1, 5 bases. CDR3 length: 16 residues. The germline V gene has CDR1 SNHLY and CDR2 FYNNEI. V was shortened by 6 bases and J by 4 bases, with 19 bases between the two germline ends. CDR3 DNA sequence: TGTGCCAGCAGGGACGGGACCAAGGCTACGGGAAACACCATATATTTT. This codes for CASRDGTKATGNTIYF.

DNA for the CDR3: TGTGCCAGCAGCCAGGAAAGGACTAGCGGGGAGTATGAGCAGTTCTTC. It specifies CASSQERTSGEYEQFF. The chain employs TRBV4-2 and TRBJ2-1; 12 nucleotides match TRBD2. This CDR3 is built from 16 residues. The V gene's germline CDR1 is LGHNA and CDR2 YNFKEQ. The ends lost 3 bases at V and 8 bases at J; junction bases unmatched: 8.

This chain connects TRBV4-3 to TRBJ1-2, with 8 bases lining up with TRBD1. Germline V gives CDR1 LGHNA, CDR2 YSLEER. V gave up 4 bases and J gave up 4 bases; unmatched junction bases: 5. This CDR3 comprises 14 residues. The CDR3 DNA is TGCGCCAGCAGCCCAGACAGGGGCATCTATGGCTACACCTTC. Protein product: CASSPDRGIYGYTF.

The rearrangement links TRBV5-1 to TRBJ2-7; possibly TRBD2 for D (5 bases). Deletions cut 3 bases from V and 4 bases from J, with 11 bases between. Germline V gene data show CDR1 as SGHRS and CDR2 as YFSETQ. This CDR3 is built from 13 residues. The CDR3 DNA reads as TGCGCCAGCAGCTCCGCATCGGGGTACGAGCAGTACTTC. Protein sequence: CASSSASGYEQYF. The full variable domain, its missing parts supplied by reference TRBV5-1 and TRBJ2-7, is KAGVTQTPRYLIKTRGQQVTLSCSPISGHRSVSWYQQTPGQGLQFLFEYFSETQRNKGNFPGRFSGRQFSNSRSEMNVSTLELGDSALYLCASSSASGYEQYFGPGTRLTVT.

The chain joins TRBV11-2 to TRBJ2-7; the D gene is possibly TRBD1 (5 bases). Germline CDR1 and CDR2: SGHAT and FQNNGV. This CDR3 has 14 residues. Trimming shortened V by 5 bases and J by 4 bases, and 15 bases separated the two germline ends. The CDR3 sequence: CASSADTWSYEQYV. The CDR3 bases are TGTGCCAGCAGCGCGGACACATGGTCATACGAGCAGTACGTC.

The chain joins TRBV23-1 to TRBJ1-4, with D tentatively TRBD1 (5 bases). TRBV23-1 is an ORF; its function is uncertain. The CDR3 runs 16 residues. Trimming stripped 4 bases from V and 11 bases from J, with 23 bases between. The CDR3 is CASSRDSRAPLSKLFF. Written as DNA, the CDR3 is TGCGCCAGCAGTCGTGACAGTCGGGCCCCCCTTTCGAAACTGTTTTTT.

The chain links TRBV7-6 to TRBJ2-7; 9 positions match TRBD1. The germline gives CDR1 SGHVS, CDR2 FNYEAQ. The CDR3 length is 15 residues. Trimming removed 5 bases from V and 0 bases from J; junction bases left unmatched: 5. Here the CDR3 DNA reads TGTGCCAGCAGCCTGGGACAGGGCCGCTCCTACGAGCAGTACTTC. Translation: CASSLGQGRSYEQYF.

J is TRBJ1-1 and V is TRBV19, with D tentatively TRBD1 (6 bases). Germline V gene lookup returns CDR1 LNHDA and CDR2 SQIVND (reference sequence). V was cut by 5 bases and J by 1 base, with 14 bases left in between. This CDR3 comprises 15 residues. The CDR3 nucleotides are TGTGCCAGTAGTCTCACGGGGGCACCGAACACTGAAGCTTTCTTT. This codes for CASSLTGAPNTEAFF.

The V gene is TRBV9, the J gene TRBJ2-4; perhaps TRBD2 as D (7 bases). The CDR3 totals 12 residues. V lost 6 bases and J 7 bases, leaving 11 bases between the germline ends. Germline V gene sequence: CDR1 SGDLS, CDR2 YYNGEE. The CDR3 loop reads CASKGGGNIQYF. The CDR3 DNA reads as TGTGCCAGCAAAGGGGGAGGGAACATTCAGTACTTC. The whole variable domain, filled in from reference TRBV9 and TRBJ2-4, reads DSGVTQTPKHLITATGQRVTLRCSPRSGDLSVYWYQQSLDQGLQFLIQYYNGEERAKGNILERFSAQQFPDLHSELNLSSLELGDSALYFCASKGGGNIQYFGAGTRLSVL.

The chain employs TRBV7-2 and TRBJ1-5; D not certain. V lost 1 base and J lost 9, with 4 bases in between. The germline V gene encodes CDR1 SGHTA and CDR2 FQGNSA. This CDR3 spans 11 amino acids. Written as DNA, the CDR3 is TGTGCCAGCAGCTTAGGGGGGCCCCAGCATTTT. It translates to CASSLGGPQHF. Using reference TRBV7-2 and TRBJ1-5 for the parts outside the CDR3, the full variable domain is GAGVSQSPSNKVTEKGKDVELRCDPISGHTALYWYRQSLGQGLEFLIYFQGNSAPDKSGLPSDRFSAERTGGSVSTLTIQRTQQEDSAVYLCASSLGGPQHFGDGTRLSIL.